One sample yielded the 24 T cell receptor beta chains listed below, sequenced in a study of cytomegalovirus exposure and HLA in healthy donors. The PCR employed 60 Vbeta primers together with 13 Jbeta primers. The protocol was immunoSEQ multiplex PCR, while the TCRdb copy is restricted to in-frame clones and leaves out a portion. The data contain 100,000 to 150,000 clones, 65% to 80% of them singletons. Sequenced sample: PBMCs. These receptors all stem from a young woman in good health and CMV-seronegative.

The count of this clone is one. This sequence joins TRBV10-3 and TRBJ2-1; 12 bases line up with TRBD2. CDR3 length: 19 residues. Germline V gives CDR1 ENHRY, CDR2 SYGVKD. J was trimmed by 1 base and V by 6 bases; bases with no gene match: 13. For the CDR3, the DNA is TGTGCCATCAGCCGACTAGCGGGAGTAGGAGATACTTCCTACAATGAGCAGTTCTTC. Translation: CAISRLAGVGDTSYNEQFF.

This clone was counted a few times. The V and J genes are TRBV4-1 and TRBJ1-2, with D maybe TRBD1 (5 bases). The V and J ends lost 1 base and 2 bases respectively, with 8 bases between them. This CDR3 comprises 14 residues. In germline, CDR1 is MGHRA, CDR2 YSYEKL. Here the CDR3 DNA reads TGCGCCAGCAGCCAAGGGGGGAGGAACTATGGCTACACCTTC. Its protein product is CASSQGGRNYGYTF.

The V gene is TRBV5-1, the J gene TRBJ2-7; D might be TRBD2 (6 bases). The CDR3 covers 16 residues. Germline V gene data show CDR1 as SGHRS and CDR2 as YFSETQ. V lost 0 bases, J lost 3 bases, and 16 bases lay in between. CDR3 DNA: TGCGCCAGCAGCTTGGCCGGGGGAGGACTTTTCTACGAGCAGTACTTC. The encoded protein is CASSLAGGGLFYEQYF. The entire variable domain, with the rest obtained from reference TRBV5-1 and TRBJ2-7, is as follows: KAGVTQTPRYLIKTRGQQVTLSCSPISGHRSVSWYQQTPGQGLQFLFEYFSETQRNKGNFPGRFSGRQFSNSRSEMNVSTLELGDSALYLCASSLAGGGLFYEQYFGPGTRLTVT.

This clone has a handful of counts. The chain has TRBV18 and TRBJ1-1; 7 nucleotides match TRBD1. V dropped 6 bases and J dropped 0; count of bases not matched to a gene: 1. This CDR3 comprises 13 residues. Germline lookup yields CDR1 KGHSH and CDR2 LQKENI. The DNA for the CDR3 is TGTGCCAGCTCTACAGGGGTGAACACTGAAGCTTTCTTT. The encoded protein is CASSTGVNTEAFF.

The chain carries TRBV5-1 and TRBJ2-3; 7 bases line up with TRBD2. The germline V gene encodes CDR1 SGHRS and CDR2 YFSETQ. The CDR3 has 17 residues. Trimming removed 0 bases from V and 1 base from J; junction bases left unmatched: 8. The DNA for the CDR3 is TGCGCCAGCAGCTTGGCCCCCGGGGGAGGGGGCACAGATACGCAGTATTTT. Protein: CASSLAPGGGGTDTQYF.

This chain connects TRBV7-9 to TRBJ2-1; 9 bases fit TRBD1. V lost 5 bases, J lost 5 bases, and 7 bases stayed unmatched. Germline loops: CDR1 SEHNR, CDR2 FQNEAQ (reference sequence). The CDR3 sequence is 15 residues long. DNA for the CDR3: TGTGCCAGCAGCCCAAGACAGGGGGTTCACAATGAGCAGTTCTTC. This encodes CASSPRQGVHNEQFF.

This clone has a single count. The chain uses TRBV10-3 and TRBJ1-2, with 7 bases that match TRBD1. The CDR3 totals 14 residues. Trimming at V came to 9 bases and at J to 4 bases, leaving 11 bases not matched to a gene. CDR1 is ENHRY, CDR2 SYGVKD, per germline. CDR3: CAIHGQEVSYGYTF. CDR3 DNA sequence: TGTGCCATACATGGACAGGAGGTGAGCTATGGCTACACCTTC.

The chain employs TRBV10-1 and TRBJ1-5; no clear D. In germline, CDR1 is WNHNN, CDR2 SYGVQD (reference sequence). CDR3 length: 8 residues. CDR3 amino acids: CAKLSQHF. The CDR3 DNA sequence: TGCGCGAAACTGTCCCAGCATTTT.

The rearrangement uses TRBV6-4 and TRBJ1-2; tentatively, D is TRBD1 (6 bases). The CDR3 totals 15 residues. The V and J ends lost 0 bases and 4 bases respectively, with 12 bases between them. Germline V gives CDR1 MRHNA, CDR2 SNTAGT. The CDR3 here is CASSDSTGQSYGYTF. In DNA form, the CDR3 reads TGTGCCAGCAGTGACTCCACTGGACAGAGCTATGGCTACACCTTC.

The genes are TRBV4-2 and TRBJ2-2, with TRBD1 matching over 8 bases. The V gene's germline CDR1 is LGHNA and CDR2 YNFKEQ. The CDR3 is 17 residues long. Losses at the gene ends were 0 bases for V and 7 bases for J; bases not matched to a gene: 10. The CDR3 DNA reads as TGTGCCAGCAGCCAAGAGCGGACAGGGAAGACCATCGGGGAGCTGTTTTTT. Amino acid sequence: CASSQERTGKTIGELFF.

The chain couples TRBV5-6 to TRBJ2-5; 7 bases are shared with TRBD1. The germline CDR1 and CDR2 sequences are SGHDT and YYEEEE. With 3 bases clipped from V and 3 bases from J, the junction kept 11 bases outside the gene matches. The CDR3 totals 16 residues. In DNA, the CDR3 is TGTGCCAGCAGCTCACGTACGACAGGGTGGGAAGAGACCCAGTACTTC. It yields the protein CASSSRTTGWEETQYF.

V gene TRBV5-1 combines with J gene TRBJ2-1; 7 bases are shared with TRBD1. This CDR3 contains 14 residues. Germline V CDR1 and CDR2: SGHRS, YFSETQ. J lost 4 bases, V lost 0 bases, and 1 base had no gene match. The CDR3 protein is CASSLGQGYNEQFF. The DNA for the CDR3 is TGCGCCAGCAGCTTGGGACAGGGATACAATGAGCAGTTCTTC.

CDR3 amino acids: CSVERDGSSYNEQFF. CDR3 in DNA: TGCAGCGTTGAGAGGGACGGGAGCTCCTACAATGAGCAGTTCTTC. V and J are TRBV29-1 and TRBJ2-1; TRBD2 might be the D (6 bases). This CDR3 region has 15 residues. V was shortened by 3 bases and J by 0 bases, with 12 bases between the two germline ends. Per germline, CDR1 SQVTM and CDR2 ANQGSEA.

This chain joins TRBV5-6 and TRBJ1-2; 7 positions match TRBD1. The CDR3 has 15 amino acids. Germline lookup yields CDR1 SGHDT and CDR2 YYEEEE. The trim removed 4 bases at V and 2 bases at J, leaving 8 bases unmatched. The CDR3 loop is CASSLPLQGNYGYTF. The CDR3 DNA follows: TGTGCCAGCAGCCTTCCCTTACAGGGGAACTATGGCTACACCTTC.

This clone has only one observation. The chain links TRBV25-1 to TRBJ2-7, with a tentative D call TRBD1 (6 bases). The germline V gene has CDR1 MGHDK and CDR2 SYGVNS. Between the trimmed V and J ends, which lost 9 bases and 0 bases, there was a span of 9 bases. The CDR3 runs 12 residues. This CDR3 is CASAGASYEQYF. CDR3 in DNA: TGTGCCAGTGCAGGGGCCTCCTACGAGCAGTACTTC.

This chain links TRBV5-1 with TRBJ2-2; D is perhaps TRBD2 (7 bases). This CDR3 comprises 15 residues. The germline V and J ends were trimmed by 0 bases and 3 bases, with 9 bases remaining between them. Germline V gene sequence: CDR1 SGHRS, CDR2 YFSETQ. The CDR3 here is CASSLGGGHTGELFF. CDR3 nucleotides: TGCGCCAGCAGCTTGGGCGGGGGCCACACCGGGGAGCTGTTTTTT.

The CDR3 loop is CASSLGYGTEAYGYTF. The DNA of the CDR3 is TGTGCCAGCAGCTTGGGGTACGGGACAGAGGCCTATGGCTACACCTTC. This chain connects TRBV5-4 to TRBJ1-2; 7 nucleotides line up with TRBD1. This CDR3 is 16 amino acids long. The junction had 9 bases not matched to a gene; V was cut back by 0 bases and J by 4 bases. CDR1 SGHNT and CDR2 YYREEE come from the germline V gene (reference sequence).

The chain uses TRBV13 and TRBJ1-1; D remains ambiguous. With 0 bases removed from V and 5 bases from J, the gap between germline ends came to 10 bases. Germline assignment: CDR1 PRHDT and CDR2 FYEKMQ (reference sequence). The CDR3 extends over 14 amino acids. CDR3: CASSLGTGWTEAFF. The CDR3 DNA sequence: TGTGCCAGCAGCTTAGGAACGGGGTGGACTGAAGCTTTCTTT.

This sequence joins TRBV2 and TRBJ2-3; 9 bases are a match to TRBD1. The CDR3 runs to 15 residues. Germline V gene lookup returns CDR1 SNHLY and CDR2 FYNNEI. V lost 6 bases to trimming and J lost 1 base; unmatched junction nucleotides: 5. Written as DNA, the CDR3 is TGTGCCAGCAGGAGAGACAGGGGGGGCACAGATACGCAGTATTTT. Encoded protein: CASRRDRGGTDTQYF.

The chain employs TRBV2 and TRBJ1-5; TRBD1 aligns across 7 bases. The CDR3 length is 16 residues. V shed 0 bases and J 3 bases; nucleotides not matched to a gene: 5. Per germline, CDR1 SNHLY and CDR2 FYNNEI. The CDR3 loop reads CASSEARTGLNQPQHF. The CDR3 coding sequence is TGTGCCAGCAGTGAAGCGCGGACAGGACTCAATCAGCCCCAGCATTTT.

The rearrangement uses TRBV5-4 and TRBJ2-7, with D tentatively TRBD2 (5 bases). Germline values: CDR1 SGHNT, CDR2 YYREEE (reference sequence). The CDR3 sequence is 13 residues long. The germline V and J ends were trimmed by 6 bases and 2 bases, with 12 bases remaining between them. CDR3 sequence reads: CASKRAGAYEQYF. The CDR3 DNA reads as TGTGCCAGCAAACGGGCGGGTGCCTACGAGCAGTACTTC.

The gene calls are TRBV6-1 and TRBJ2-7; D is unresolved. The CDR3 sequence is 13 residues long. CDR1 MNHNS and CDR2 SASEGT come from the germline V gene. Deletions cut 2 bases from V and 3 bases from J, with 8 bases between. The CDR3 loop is CASSEQQYYEQYF. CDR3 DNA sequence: TGTGCCAGCAGTGAACAACAGTACTACGAGCAGTACTTC.

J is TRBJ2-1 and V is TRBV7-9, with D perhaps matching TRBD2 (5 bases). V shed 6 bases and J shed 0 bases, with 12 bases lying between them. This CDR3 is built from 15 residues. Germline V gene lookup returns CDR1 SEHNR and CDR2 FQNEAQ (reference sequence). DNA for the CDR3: TGTGCCAGCAGGAGATTAGCGACCTCCTACAATGAGCAGTTCTTC. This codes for CASRRLATSYNEQFF.

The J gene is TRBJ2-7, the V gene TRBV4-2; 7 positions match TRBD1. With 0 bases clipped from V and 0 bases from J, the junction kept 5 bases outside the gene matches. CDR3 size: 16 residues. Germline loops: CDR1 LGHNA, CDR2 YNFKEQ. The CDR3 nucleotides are TGTGCCAGCAGCCAAGATCCGTCAGGGGGCTCCTACGAGCAGTACTTC. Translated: CASSQDPSGGSYEQYF.